This T cell receptor beta chain is drawn from a study of shared clonotypes between healthy human individuals. This table comes from immunoSEQ multiplex PCR, and its TCRdb copy is limited to in-frame clones, with some not included. Of some 1,600,000 clones listed, nearly 99% are singletons. CDR3 length: 15 residues. The J segment lost 2 bases and the V segment lost 7 bases, leaving 7 bases of the junction unmatched. Germline CDR1 reads MDHEN; CDR2 reads SYDVKM. Sequenced sample: naive CD4+ T cells sorted from blood. Subset given: CD45RA+ positively selected. J is TRBJ2-3 and V is TRBV28, with TRBD1 matching over 9 bases. The clonotype comes from a young man in good health. The CDR3 bases are TGTGCCAGCAACAGGGGGCCCCACCCCACAGATACGCAGTATTTT. Its translation: CASNRGPHPTDTQYF.